What follows are 22 T cell receptor beta chains derived from one specimen sequenced in a study of cytomegalovirus exposure and HLA in healthy donors. Vbeta (60) and Jbeta (13) primers were used in the PCR. Clones were sequenced by immunoSEQ multiplex PCR, and TCRdb holds only the in-frame ones, with some missing. There are roughly 130,000 clones in the sample; roughly 63% occur only once, and 1.5% to 2% lies in the top ten. The source material was PBMCs. Receptors originate from a man between 25 and 39 years old in good health and CMV-seropositive.

This rearrangement joins TRBV27 to TRBJ2-3; 8 bases map to TRBD2. CDR1 is MNHEY, CDR2 SMNVEV, per germline (reference sequence). J was trimmed by 2 bases and V by 5 bases; bases with no gene match: 15. CDR3 length: 18 amino acids. The CDR3 sequence is CASSPLRSGGRDTDTQYF. The CDR3 DNA reads as TGTGCCAGCAGTCCCTTACGCTCGGGGGGGAGAGACACAGATACGCAGTATTTT.

This sequence joins TRBV29-1 and TRBJ1-3; the D gene is possibly TRBD1 (5 bases). The V and J ends lost 2 bases and 0 bases respectively, with 8 bases between them. CDR3 length: 14 amino acids. Looked up from germline, CDR1 is SQVTM and CDR2 is ANQGSEA. CDR3 loop: CSVEIDSSGNTIYF. The CDR3 DNA reads as TGCAGCGTTGAAATAGACAGCTCTGGAAACACCATATATTTT.

The rearrangement uses TRBV27 and TRBJ1-3; the D is unclear. Germline loops: CDR1 MNHEY, CDR2 SMNVEV (reference sequence). The CDR3 has 16 residues. V lost 4 bases and J lost 2, with 15 bases in between. The CDR3, as DNA: TGTGCCAGCAGTTCATCATATCGCGTTACTGGAAACACCATATATTTT. Translating gives CASSSSYRVTGNTIYF.

This clone was seen a handful of times. The chain is built from TRBV27 and TRBJ2-2; the match to TRBD1 covers 8 bases. The length of the CDR3 is 18 residues. Germline loops: CDR1 MNHEY, CDR2 SMNVEV (reference sequence). J was trimmed by 3 bases and V by 5 bases; bases with no gene match: 14. The CDR3 coding sequence is TGTGCCAGCAGTCCCACCCAGGACAGGGCGGCTTACACCGGGGAGCTGTTTTTT. It is translated as CASSPTQDRAAYTGELFF.

The V call is TRBV28, the J call TRBJ1-1; no firm D call. The V gene lost 6 bases and the J gene lost 11 bases, with 16 bases spanning the gap. Germline-derived CDR1 and CDR2 are MDHEN and SYDVKM. The CDR3 extends over 12 amino acids. The CDR3 region is CASSTGNHGAFF. CDR3 coding DNA: TGTGCCAGCAGCACGGGGAACCACGGCGCTTTCTTT.

This chain uses TRBV9 with TRBJ2-7; 9 nucleotides match TRBD1. V was pared by 3 bases and J by 5 bases, with 6 bases of the junction left unmatched. The CDR3 has 14 amino acids. Per the germline V gene, CDR1 is SGDLS and CDR2 is YYNGEE. The CDR3 DNA reads as TGTGCCAGCAGCGCCGGACAGGGGTCCCACGAGCAGTACTTC. Its protein product is CASSAGQGSHEQYF. The full variable domain, completed using reference TRBV9 and TRBJ2-7, is DSGVTQTPKHLITATGQRVTLRCSPRSGDLSVYWYQQSLDQGLQFLIQYYNGEERAKGNILERFSAQQFPDLHSELNLSSLELGDSALYFCASSAGQGSHEQYFGPGTRLTVT.

This rearrangement joins TRBV5-1 to TRBJ1-1, with 7 positions matching TRBD1. CDR1 and CDR2 (germline): SGHRS, YFSETQ. The length of the CDR3 is 15 residues. The V gene end was trimmed by 4 bases and the J gene end by 1 base; junction bases not matched to a gene: 7. CDR3 sequence reads: CASSMTGTANTEAFF. Here the CDR3 DNA reads TGCGCCAGCAGCATGACCGGGACAGCGAACACTGAAGCTTTCTTT.

There are a few counts of this clone. The chain is built from TRBV27 and TRBJ2-7; 7 nucleotides agree with TRBD2. CDR1 and CDR2 from the germline V gene are MNHEY and SMNVEV (reference sequence). The J segment lost 2 bases and the V segment lost 3 bases, leaving 13 bases of the junction unmatched. The CDR3 consists of 17 residues. In nucleotides, the CDR3 is TGTGCCAGCAGTTTGGGAAACCCTCTGGCGGGAGCCTACGAGCAGTACTTC. Protein: CASSLGNPLAGAYEQYF.

The rearrangement uses TRBV7-3 and TRBJ2-3, with D maybe TRBD1 (5 bases). The CDR3 has 17 amino acids. The germline V gene has CDR1 SGHTA and CDR2 FQGTGA. Trimming took 0 bases from V and 0 from J, leaving 13 bases between them. The CDR3: CASSLTPRTFSTDTQYF. The CDR3 DNA is TGTGCCAGCAGCTTAACGCCAAGGACATTTAGCACAGATACGCAGTATTTT.

This clone occurred a few times. The chain joins TRBV28 to TRBJ2-3; 7 positions agree with TRBD2. CDR3 size: 17 residues. CDR1 and CDR2 (germline): MDHEN, SYDVKM. Trimming cost V 4 bases and J 4 bases; bases outside gene matches: 14. In nucleotides, the CDR3 is TGTGCCAGCAGTTCCCCTCGGACGGGAGGCTCTTCAGATACGCAGTATTTT. As protein: CASSSPRTGGSSDTQYF.

In its sample, this clone was seen a few times. This chain links TRBV27 with TRBJ1-2; possible D gene TRBD1, 5 bases. Trimming pared 0 bases from V and 4 bases from J, leaving 9 bases between. Germline CDR1 reads MNHEY; CDR2 reads SMNVEV (reference sequence). There are 14 residues in the CDR3. The CDR3 sequence is CASSLSTAVYGYTF. The CDR3 nucleotides read TGTGCCAGCAGTTTATCGACAGCAGTCTATGGCTACACCTTC.

This clone was seen only once. This sequence joins TRBV14 and TRBJ2-1; 12 bases match TRBD2. Germline V gives CDR1 SGHDN, CDR2 FVKESK. J was trimmed by 8 bases and V by 3 bases; bases with no gene match: 8. The CDR3 is 16 amino acids. The CDR3: CASSHVLAGGGYEQFF. The CDR3 DNA sequence: TGTGCCAGCAGCCACGTACTAGCGGGAGGTGGTTATGAGCAGTTCTTC.

This sequence joins TRBV7-3 and TRBJ2-6; unclear D gene. This CDR3 comprises 14 residues. Germline CDR1 reads SGHTA; CDR2 reads FQGTGA. V shed 2 bases and J shed 3 bases, with 5 bases lying between them. The CDR3 bases are TGTGCCAGCAGCTTAGTATATGGGGCCAACGTCCTGACTTTC. Residues: CASSLVYGANVLTF. The full variable domain, with the rest looked up from reference TRBV7-3 and TRBJ2-6, is GAGVSQTPSNKVTEKGKYVELRCDPISGHTALYWYRQSLGQGPEFLIYFQGTGAADDSGLPNDRFFAVRPEGSVSTLKIQRTERGDSAVYLCASSLVYGANVLTFGAGSRLTVL.

A few counts support this clone. The chain combines TRBV4-1 with TRBJ1-4; 7 bases are shared with TRBD1. Germline assignment: CDR1 MGHRA and CDR2 YSYEKL. V was pared by 5 bases and J by 5 bases, with 2 bases of the junction left unmatched. This CDR3 is built from 13 residues. The CDR3 loop is CASSRQGNEKLFF. The CDR3 region has the DNA TGCGCCAGCAGCAGACAGGGAAATGAAAAACTGTTTTTT.

This chain connects TRBV6-6 to TRBJ1-2; D perhaps matches TRBD1 (6 bases). V was clipped by 7 bases and J by 4 bases, with 13 bases between them. The V gene's germline CDR1 is MNHNY and CDR2 SVGAGI (reference sequence). The CDR3 has 13 amino acids. The CDR3 spells CASNIDRLYGYTF. The CDR3 DNA is TGTGCCAGCAACATAGACAGGCTCTATGGCTACACCTTC.

The chain carries TRBV18 and TRBJ2-7; 10 bases agree with TRBD2. The CDR3 is 12 amino acids. Looked up from germline, CDR1 is KGHSH and CDR2 is LQKENI. Trimming took 6 bases from V and 6 from J; bases not matched to a gene: 2. This chain's CDR3 is CASSEREGEQYF. CDR3 nucleotides: TGTGCCAGCTCTGAGCGGGAGGGCGAGCAGTACTTC.

This clone was counted a few times. The chain links TRBV7-9 to TRBJ2-7, with 13 bases aligning to TRBD2. With V trimmed by 10 bases and J by 3 bases, 12 bases remained unmatched. Germline V gene sequence: CDR1 SEHNR, CDR2 FQNEAQ (reference sequence). The CDR3 has 16 amino acids. The chain's CDR3 is CATVSWGTSGNYEQYF. CDR3 in DNA: TGTGCCACCGTCTCCTGGGGGACTAGCGGGAACTACGAGCAGTACTTC.

The chain joins TRBV27 to TRBJ2-5; 11 bases are shared with TRBD2. The DNA end lines up better with TRBJ2-7; the J call may be wrong. Germline-derived CDR1 and CDR2 are MNHEY and SMNVEV (reference sequence). The CDR3 totals 15 residues. The CDR3 DNA follows: TGTGCCAGCAGTTGGGGACTAGCGGCCTCCTACGAGCAGTACTTC. Protein product: CASSWGLAASYEQYF.

The chain links TRBV25-1 to TRBJ2-5; D may be TRBD2 (5 bases). Germline V gene lookup returns CDR1 MGHDK and CDR2 SYGVNS. Trimming removed 3 bases from V and 9 bases from J, with 20 bases in between. The CDR3 has 15 amino acids. CDR3 region: CASSDSSSGGWAQYF. The CDR3 DNA reads TGTGCCAGCAGTGACTCGTCTTCAGGCGGGTGGGCCCAGTACTTC.

DNA for the CDR3: TGCGCCAGCAGCCCCCTCATTTCAGTTGCCTACGAGCAGTACTTC. Translated, it gives CASSPLISVAYEQYF. The rearrangement links TRBV4-1 to TRBJ2-7; D call uncertain. Germline-derived CDR1 and CDR2 are MGHRA and YSYEKL. The CDR3 has 15 amino acids. V was pared by 4 bases and J by 2 bases, with 15 bases between.

The chain combines TRBV7-6 with TRBJ2-1; 9 bases agree with TRBD1. CDR1 is SGHVS, CDR2 FNYEAQ, per germline. The CDR3 totals 19 residues. The V segment lost 1 base and the J segment 2 bases; nucleotides outside the gene matches: 12. The CDR3 reads CASSLVVPTGGGPYNEQFF. CDR3 sequence (DNA): TGTGCCAGCAGCTTAGTAGTCCCCACAGGGGGCGGGCCCTACAATGAGCAGTTCTTC.

The chain joins TRBV7-2 to TRBJ2-3; D perhaps matches TRBD1 (5 bases). The CDR3 consists of 17 residues. V was trimmed by 6 bases and J by 1 base, leaving 20 bases between them. Germline V gives CDR1 SGHTA, CDR2 FQGNSA. CDR3 bases: TGTGCCAGCAGTCTGAGACCTGACAGTGTTCGCACAGATACGCAGTATTTT. Its protein is CASSLRPDSVRTDTQYF.